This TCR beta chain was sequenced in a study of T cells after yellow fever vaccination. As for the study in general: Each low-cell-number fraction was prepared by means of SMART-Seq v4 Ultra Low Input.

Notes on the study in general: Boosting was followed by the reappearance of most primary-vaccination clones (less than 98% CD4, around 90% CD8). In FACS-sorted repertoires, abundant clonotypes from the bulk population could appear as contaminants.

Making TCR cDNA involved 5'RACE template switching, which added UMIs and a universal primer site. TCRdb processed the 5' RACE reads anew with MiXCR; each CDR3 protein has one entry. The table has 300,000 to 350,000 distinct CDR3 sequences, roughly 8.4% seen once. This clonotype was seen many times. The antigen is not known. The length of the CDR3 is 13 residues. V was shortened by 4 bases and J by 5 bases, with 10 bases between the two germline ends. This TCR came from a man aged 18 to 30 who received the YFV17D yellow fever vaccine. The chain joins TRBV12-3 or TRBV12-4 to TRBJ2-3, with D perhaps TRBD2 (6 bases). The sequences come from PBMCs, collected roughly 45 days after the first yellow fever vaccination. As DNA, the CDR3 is TGTGCCAGCAGTTCCCGGGGGAAAGATACGCAGTATTTT. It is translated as CASSSRGKDTQYF.